The 26 T cell receptor beta chains below were found in one sample sequenced in a study of T cell responses to AZD1222 COVID-19 vaccine. Data came from immunoSEQ multiplex PCR; TCRdb stores just in-frame clones and leaves some out. The table lists about 97,000 clones, 85% to 90% of them singletons. Material: peripheral blood, obtained on day 0 of AZD1222 vaccination. The source is an adult in good health.

This clone was counted a single time. The chain carries TRBV5-6 and TRBJ1-2, with unresolved D. CDR3 length: 14 amino acids. Germline V lookup: CDR1 SGHDT, CDR2 YYEEEE. Trimming took 1 base from V and 5 from J, leaving 12 bases between them. Here the CDR3 reads CASSLFGQAYGYTF. The CDR3 DNA is TGTGCCAGCAGCTTGTTTGGGCAGGCTTATGGCTACACCTTC.

The chain is built from TRBV6-6 and TRBJ1-2, with unresolved D. The germline V gene encodes CDR1 MNHNY and CDR2 SVGAGI (reference sequence). V was clipped by 4 bases and J by 4 bases, with 13 bases between them. There are 14 residues in the CDR3. The CDR3 coding sequence is TGTGCCAGCAGTTCCCGCGGCGACACCTATGGCTACACCTTC. Translated, it gives CASSSRGDTYGYTF.

This clone occurred a few times. The chain combines TRBV27 with TRBJ2-3, with D uncertain. V dropped 4 bases and J dropped 5 bases, with 4 bases sitting between them. Per germline, CDR1 MNHEY and CDR2 SMNVEV (reference sequence). The CDR3 length is 11 residues. CDR3 amino acids: CASSSGDTQYF. The CDR3 coding sequence is TGTGCCAGCAGTTCCGGAGATACGCAGTATTTT.

The V call is TRBV5-4, the J call TRBJ2-1; the match to TRBD2 covers 8 bases. With 6 bases clipped from V and 4 bases from J, the junction kept 9 bases outside the gene matches. This CDR3 spans 15 amino acids. The germline gives CDR1 SGHNT, CDR2 YYREEE (reference sequence). Written as DNA, the CDR3 is TGTGCCAGCATCCAAAGCGGGGGATTTTACAATGAGCAGTTCTTC. Its protein product is CASIQSGGFYNEQFF.

The rearrangement uses TRBV7-9 and TRBJ1-5, with 7 nucleotides matching TRBD1. The CDR3 is 15 residues long. The trim removed 5 bases at V and 0 bases at J, leaving 4 bases unmatched. Germline CDR1 SEHNR, CDR2 FQNEAQ (reference sequence). The DNA of the CDR3 is TGTGCCAGCAGCCCTAGGGGGCCTAGCAATCAGCCCCAGCATTTT. It encodes CASSPRGPSNQPQHF.

The chain joins TRBV3-1 (or the pseudogene TRBV3-2) to TRBJ2-5, with D possibly TRBD2 on 7 matching bases. The germline V gene encodes CDR1 LGHDT and CDR2 YNNKEL (reference sequence). Trimming pared 7 bases from V and 1 base from J, leaving 16 bases between. This CDR3 is 15 amino acids long. This chain's CDR3 is CASTLRGGPQETQYF. CDR3 bases: TGTGCCAGCACCCTAAGGGGGGGCCCCCAAGAGACCCAGTACTTC.

The CDR3 sequence is CSASIAGAGNTIYF. CDR3 DNA sequence: TGCAGTGCTAGTATTGCGGGGGCAGGAAACACCATATATTTT. This chain uses TRBV20-1 with TRBJ1-3, with a weak D call TRBD1 (6 bases). Trimming took off 3 bases at V and 4 bases at J, with 13 bases between the two ends. Germline V CDR1 and CDR2: DFQATT, SNEGSKA (reference sequence). The CDR3 totals 14 residues.

This sequence joins TRBV4-1 and TRBJ1-1; D unclear. The V end was cut by 4 bases, the J end by 7 bases, with 10 bases between. CDR3 length equals 12 residues. From germline, CDR1 is MGHRA and CDR2 YSYEKL. In DNA form, the CDR3 reads TGCGCCAGCAGCCGGTTAGAGGTTGAAGCTTTCTTT. It yields the protein CASSRLEVEAFF.

The chain couples TRBV4-2 to TRBJ2-7, with D hard to call. Trimming pared 1 base from V and 0 bases from J, leaving 10 bases between. Germline V gene lookup returns CDR1 LGHNA and CDR2 YNFKEQ. CDR3 length equals 15 residues. Here the CDR3 DNA reads TGTGCCAGCAGCCAAGTCCTCGGCGCCTCCTACGAGCAGTACTTC. Protein product: CASSQVLGASYEQYF.

Ten or more counts support this clone. The chain is built from TRBV7-9 and TRBJ2-1; D not certain. This CDR3 has 17 amino acids. V was pared by 3 bases and J by 0 bases, with 15 bases between. The germline CDR1 and CDR2 sequences are SEHNR and FQNEAQ (reference sequence). The CDR3 DNA is TGTGCCAGCAGCTTCCCCTTAGACGGGTCCTCCTACAATGAGCAGTTCTTC. Its protein is CASSFPLDGSSYNEQFF.

This sequence joins TRBV7-2 and TRBJ2-7; 7 bases map to TRBD1. Trimming removed 0 bases from V and 3 bases from J; junction bases left unmatched: 2. Germline-derived CDR1 and CDR2 are SGHTA and FQGNSA. The CDR3 sequence is 14 residues long. CDR3 nucleotide sequence: TGTGCCAGCAGCTTAGCGGGACAGCTCTACGAGCAGTACTTC. It encodes CASSLAGQLYEQYF.

CDR3 in amino acids: CASSGNQGVYGYTF. Written as DNA, the CDR3 is TGTGCCAGCAGCGGAAATCAGGGAGTCTATGGCTACACCTTC. V gene TRBV7-2 combines with J gene TRBJ1-2; TRBD1 is a possible D gene (5 bases). The CDR3 has 14 amino acids. Trimming stripped 5 bases from V and 4 bases from J, with 14 bases between. CDR1 is SGHTA, CDR2 FQGNSA, per germline.

This clone occurred once. This sequence joins TRBV5-6 and TRBJ1-1; possible D gene TRBD1, 5 bases. The germline CDR1 and CDR2 sequences are SGHDT and YYEEEE. The V end lost 0 bases, the J end lost 4 bases, and 13 bases lay between the germline ends. This CDR3 comprises 15 residues. CDR3 protein: CASSLGGRVGTEAFF. The DNA for the CDR3 is TGTGCCAGCAGCTTGGGTGGCAGGGTGGGCACTGAAGCTTTCTTT.

The CDR3 spells CASSGLGASDYGYTF. In DNA form, the CDR3 reads TGCGCCAGCAGCGGACTGGGGGCCTCCGACTATGGCTACACCTTC. The rearrangement joins TRBV5-1 to TRBJ1-2; D perhaps matches TRBD1 (6 bases). The length of the CDR3 is 15 residues. Trimming removed 4 bases from V and 3 bases from J, with 16 bases in between. Germline V gene sequence: CDR1 SGHRS, CDR2 YFSETQ.

The V and J genes are TRBV5-6 and TRBJ2-3, with D unresolved. Germline V gene lookup returns CDR1 SGHDT and CDR2 YYEEEE. The germline V and J ends were trimmed by 4 bases and 4 bases, with 10 bases remaining between them. CDR3 length equals 13 residues. CDR3 bases: TGTGCCAGCAGCGCCGTTCCGCCAGATACGCAGTATTTT. Residues: CASSAVPPDTQYF.

The CDR3 DNA reads as TGTGCCAGCAGCATAATCTCTGGCGGGAGCGGTCGCACCGGGGAGCTGTTTTTT. It specifies CASSIISGGSGRTGELFF. The V call is TRBV7-6, the J call TRBJ2-2; TRBD2 matches 7 bases. This CDR3 region has 18 residues. Germline V CDR1 and CDR2: SGHVS, FNYEAQ. V shed 5 bases, J shed 4 bases, and the junction held 16 bases outside the gene matches.

In nucleotides, the CDR3 is TGTGCCAGCAGCGGGGAGGGGTACTCTGGAAACACCATATATTTT. As protein: CASSGEGYSGNTIYF. The chain joins TRBV9 to TRBJ1-3; TRBD1 is a possible D gene (5 bases). The V end lost 3 bases, the J end lost 0 bases, and 10 bases lay between the germline ends. The CDR3 spans 15 residues. Per the germline V gene, CDR1 is SGDLS and CDR2 is YYNGEE.

The chain employs TRBV19 and TRBJ1-4, with 8 bases fitting TRBD1. With V trimmed by 3 bases and J by 7 bases, 10 bases remained unmatched. CDR3 size: 16 residues. CDR1 is LNHDA, CDR2 SQIVND, per germline (reference sequence). CDR3 amino acids: CASSMGTTGGTEKLFF. The CDR3 bases are TGTGCCAGTAGTATGGGGACAACAGGGGGAACTGAAAAACTGTTTTTT.

This clone was observed a few times. The V gene is TRBV4-3, the J gene TRBJ2-7; a possible D gene is TRBD1 (6 bases). This CDR3 contains 13 residues. Germline CDR1 and CDR2: LGHNA and YSLEER. The germline V and J ends were trimmed by 0 bases and 8 bases, with 11 bases remaining between them. The CDR3 DNA follows: TGCGCCAGCAGCCAAGATCGGTGGGGGCAGCAGTACTTC. Amino acids: CASSQDRWGQQYF.

The V call is TRBV15, the J call TRBJ2-2, with 7 positions matching TRBD1. This CDR3 spans 14 amino acids. In germline, CDR1 is LNHNV, CDR2 YYDKDF (reference sequence). With V trimmed by 6 bases and J by 6 bases, 7 bases remained unmatched. CDR3 nucleotide sequence: TGTGCCACCAGTGGGACAGCTGAAGCCGGGGAGCTGTTTTTT. Translating gives CATSGTAEAGELFF.

Written as DNA, the CDR3 is TGTGCCAGCAGCAGAGGGCCTCTTTACGAGCAGTACTTC. The encoded protein is CASSRGPLYEQYF. This chain connects TRBV2 to TRBJ2-7; D perhaps matches TRBD2 (5 bases). Germline CDR1 is SNHLY and CDR2 is FYNNEI. This CDR3 region has 13 residues. V was pared by 6 bases and J by 4 bases, with 13 bases between.

This clone was found once. One end of the junction does not line up with germline, which may come from a read error. The rearrangement uses TRBV29-1 and TRBJ1-1; TRBD1 agrees at 9 bases. The CDR3 consists of 12 residues. The germline gives CDR1 SQVTM, CDR2 ANQGSEA. In DNA, the CDR3 is TGCAGCGTTGAGGGGACAGGGCTTTTCCCCATCTTT. This sequence encodes CSVEGTGLFPIF.

This chain uses TRBV4-1 with TRBJ2-5; either TRBD1 or TRBD2 may fit D (5 bases each). Trimming took 1 base from V and 4 from J, leaving 19 bases between them. Germline assignment: CDR1 MGHRA and CDR2 YSYEKL. This CDR3 is 17 amino acids long. As DNA, the CDR3 is TGCGCCAGCAGCCAAGTCGGAGACTTACTGGGGGTAGAGACCCAGTACTTC. Translated, it gives CASSQVGDLLGVETQYF.

V usage is TRBV2 and J usage is TRBJ1-6; D is ambiguous. Between the trimmed V and J ends, which lost 7 bases and 6 bases, there was a span of 4 bases. Per germline, CDR1 SNHLY and CDR2 FYNNEI. This CDR3 has 11 amino acids. The CDR3 DNA reads as TGTGCCAGCACCATTAATTCACCCCTCCACTTT. This encodes CASTINSPLHF.

J is TRBJ1-6 and V is TRBV6-6, with a tentative D call TRBD1 (6 bases). CDR1 is MNHNY, CDR2 SVGAGI, per germline (reference sequence). V was clipped by 6 bases and J by 9 bases, with 15 bases between them. The CDR3 contains 14 residues. The DNA for the CDR3 is TGTGCCAGCAGCCCGTCGGGGGCTACTTCACCCCTCCACTTT. Translated, it gives CASSPSGATSPLHF.

The CDR3 DNA is TGCGCCAGCAGCCGCGGGGGGACCCGGACCTACAATGAGCAGTTCTTC. Its translation is CASSRGGTRTYNEQFF. The rearrangement joins TRBV5-1 to TRBJ2-1; TRBD2 aligns across 8 bases. This CDR3 contains 16 residues. The V segment lost 4 bases and the J segment 2 bases; nucleotides outside the gene matches: 8. The germline CDR1 and CDR2 sequences are SGHRS and YFSETQ. The whole variable domain, filled in from reference TRBV5-1 and TRBJ2-1, reads KAGVTQTPRYLIKTRGQQVTLSCSPISGHRSVSWYQQTPGQGLQFLFEYFSETQRNKGNFPGRFSGRQFSNSRSEMNVSTLELGDSALYLCASSRGGTRTYNEQFFGPGTRLTVL.